The 20 T cell receptor beta chains in this list originate from one sample, sequenced in a study of blood T cell repertoires in COVID-19. Profiled with immunoSEQ multiplex PCR; TCRdb holds only in-frame clones, not every one. The sample contains 35,000 to 45,000 clones, roughly 84% of which appear only once. Sequenced sample: peripheral blood. These receptor sequences come from a woman between 70 and 85 years old in a cohort sampled during active COVID-19.

The chain joins TRBV19 to TRBJ2-5; maybe TRBD1 (7 bases). The V and J ends lost 6 bases and 3 bases respectively, with 20 bases between them. The CDR3 sequence is 16 residues long. Germline V lookup: CDR1 LNHDA, CDR2 SQIVND (reference sequence). CDR3 amino acids: CASRPGDRAGEETQYF. CDR3 sequence (DNA): TGTGCCAGTAGGCCCGGGGACAGAGCGGGTGAAGAGACCCAGTACTTC.

J is TRBJ1-4 and V is TRBV25-1; the match to TRBD1 covers 7 bases. From germline, CDR1 is MGHDK and CDR2 SYGVNS. V dropped 6 bases and J dropped 5; count of bases not matched to a gene: 6. The CDR3 is 14 amino acids. CDR3: CASSGTALNEKLFF. CDR3 sequence (DNA): TGTGCCAGCAGCGGGACAGCCTTAAATGAAAAACTGTTTTTT.

V is TRBV3-1 (or the pseudogene TRBV3-2) and J is TRBJ2-3; tentatively, D is TRBD1 (5 bases). Germline assignment: CDR1 LGHDT and CDR2 YNNKEL (reference sequence). The germline V and J ends were trimmed by 3 bases and 4 bases, with 11 bases remaining between them. The CDR3 has 14 amino acids. The CDR3 reads CASSQGRQADTQYF. CDR3 bases: TGTGCCAGCAGCCAGGGGCGTCAGGCAGATACGCAGTATTTT.

The genes are TRBV28 and TRBJ2-7; 8 bases fit TRBD2. Looked up from germline, CDR1 is MDHEN and CDR2 is SYDVKM. CDR3 length: 14 amino acids. V lost 2 bases, J lost 3 bases, and 3 bases stayed unmatched. DNA of the CDR3: TGTGCCAGCAGTTTACAGCGGGAGATCTACGAGCAGTACTTC. Translation: CASSLQREIYEQYF.

This clone was seen once. The chain carries TRBV7-8 and TRBJ2-2; D might be TRBD1 (6 bases). The V gene lost 6 bases and the J gene lost 7 bases, with 9 bases spanning the gap. Germline V gene lookup returns CDR1 SGHVS and CDR2 FQNEAQ. This CDR3 contains 12 residues. CDR3 sequence (DNA): TGTGCCAGCAGACCACAGGGCGGGGAGCTGTTTTTT. It is translated as CASRPQGGELFF.

This clone was observed a handful of times. The V call is TRBV7-2, the J call TRBJ1-5; 7 bases are a match to TRBD1. The CDR3 is 14 residues long. V was pared by 5 bases and J by 3 bases, with 4 bases of the junction left unmatched. Germline CDR1 and CDR2: SGHTA and FQGNSA. Here the CDR3 reads CASSPGQANQPQHF. The CDR3 DNA is TGTGCCAGCAGCCCCGGACAGGCCAATCAGCCCCAGCATTTT.

CDR3 in DNA: TGTGCCAGCAGACCCCTTACAGGGAAGAACACTGAAGCTTTCTTT. Amino acids: CASRPLTGKNTEAFF. The chain recombines TRBV27 with TRBJ1-1, with D possibly TRBD1 on 6 matching bases. V was trimmed by 6 bases and J by 1 base, leaving 15 bases between them. Germline values: CDR1 MNHEY, CDR2 SMNVEV (reference sequence). The CDR3 totals 15 residues.

The chain combines TRBV9 with TRBJ2-7; possibly TRBD2 for D (5 bases). V lost 0 bases, J lost 7 bases, and 14 bases lay in between. Germline CDR1 and CDR2: SGDLS and YYNGEE. The CDR3 length is 14 residues. CDR3 DNA sequence: TGTGCCAGCAGCGTAGGAGCGGCCCCCCAAGAGCAGTACTTC. This sequence encodes CASSVGAAPQEQYF.

The chain recombines TRBV28 with TRBJ2-1; D remains unclear. V lost 7 bases, J lost 0 bases, and 7 bases lay in between. The length of the CDR3 is 13 residues. Germline CDR1 reads MDHEN; CDR2 reads SYDVKM. CDR3 in DNA: TGTGCCAGCATACGCAGCTCCTACAATGAGCAGTTCTTC. It specifies CASIRSSYNEQFF.

The CDR3 DNA sequence: TGTGCCAGCTCACCAACAGGGTCACGGTATGATGAGCAGTTCTTC. Its translation is CASSPTGSRYDEQFF. The chain links TRBV18 to TRBJ2-1, with D possibly matching TRBD1 (6 bases). Trimming took off 2 bases at V and 8 bases at J, with 16 bases between the two ends. The CDR3 runs 15 residues. The germline CDR1 and CDR2 sequences are KGHSH and LQKENI.

The chain joins TRBV28 to TRBJ2-7; 10 bases map to TRBD1. Unmatched junction bases numbered 12, after V lost 4 bases and J lost 3 bases. CDR3 size: 17 residues. Germline-derived CDR1 and CDR2 are MDHEN and SYDVKM. CDR3 in DNA: TGTGCCAGCAGTTCCACGACAGGGGGCTATCCTATCTACGAGCAGTACTTC. Translation: CASSSTTGGYPIYEQYF.

The rearrangement links TRBV2 to TRBJ2-7; D perhaps matches TRBD2 (6 bases). The germline gives CDR1 SNHLY, CDR2 FYNNEI. Trimming took 7 bases from V and 0 from J, leaving 13 bases between them. The CDR3 runs to 14 residues. The CDR3 is CASTRDWSSYEQYF. Here the CDR3 DNA reads TGTGCCAGCACACGGGACTGGTCCTCCTACGAGCAGTACTTC. Full variable domain (outside the CDR3, taken from reference TRBV2 and TRBJ2-7): EPEVTQTPSHQVTQMGQEVILRCVPISNHLYFYWYRQILGQKVEFLVSFYNNEISEKSEIFDDQFSVERPDGSNFTLKIRSTKLEDSAMYFCASTRDWSSYEQYFGPGTRLTVT.

The chain employs TRBV19 and TRBJ1-5, with D uncertain. This CDR3 is built from 14 residues. The germline CDR1 and CDR2 sequences are LNHDA and SQIVND (reference sequence). V was shortened by 6 bases and J by 0 bases, with 9 bases between the two germline ends. CDR3: CASRQDISNQPQHF. CDR3 coding DNA: TGTGCCAGTAGGCAGGATATTAGCAATCAGCCCCAGCATTTT.

The table lists this clone with a count of one. The chain links TRBV2 to TRBJ2-5; TRBD2 aligns across 14 bases. CDR1 and CDR2 (germline): SNHLY, FYNNEI. Trimming took 6 bases from V and 5 from J; bases not matched to a gene: 2. This CDR3 contains 14 residues. CDR3: CASSGTSGSETQYF. The CDR3 bases are TGTGCCAGCAGCGGGACTAGCGGGAGTGAGACCCAGTACTTC.

This chain connects TRBV6-6 to TRBJ1-1; no reliable D call. Germline CDR1 and CDR2: MNHNY and SVGAGI (reference sequence). The CDR3 covers 13 residues. Trimming left V 7 bases short and J 3 bases short, with 12 bases between. This chain's CDR3 is CASTSLTDTEAFF. In DNA form, the CDR3 reads TGTGCCAGCACGTCACTCACGGACACTGAAGCTTTCTTT.

This clone appeared a single time. The V call is TRBV27, the J call TRBJ2-3; D is possibly TRBD2 (6 bases). The CDR3 has 15 residues. The germline V and J ends were trimmed by 5 bases and 2 bases, with 14 bases remaining between them. Germline CDR1 MNHEY, CDR2 SMNVEV (reference sequence). Here the CDR3 DNA reads TGTGCCAGCAGTCTGGTGGGCGGGATCACAGATACGCAGTATTTT. It yields the protein CASSLVGGITDTQYF.

The genes are TRBV28 and TRBJ2-1; 9 bases fit TRBD2. The CDR3 contains 16 residues. V shed 5 bases, J shed 6 bases, and the junction held 11 bases outside the gene matches. Germline CDR1 is MDHEN and CDR2 is SYDVKM. The CDR3 DNA is TGTGCCAGCAGTCCCATCCGGCGGGAGGGCCCCAATGAGCAGTTCTTC. It yields the protein CASSPIRREGPNEQFF. The variable domain in full, completed from reference TRBV28 and TRBJ2-1, reads DVKVTQSSRYLVKRTGEKVFLECVQDMDHENMFWYRQDPGLGLRLIYFSYDVKMKEKGDIPEGYSVSREKKERFSLILESASTNQTSMYLCASSPIRREGPNEQFFGPGTRLTVL.

The chain uses TRBV30 and TRBJ1-5; D gene uncertain. V lost 4 bases and J lost 1, with 8 bases in between. Germline CDR1 reads GTSNPN; CDR2 reads SVGIG (reference sequence). The CDR3 sequence is 13 residues long. This chain's CDR3 is CAWTTGSNQPQHF. CDR3 coding DNA: TGTGCCTGGACTACGGGGAGCAATCAGCCCCAGCATTTT.

The rearrangement joins TRBV7-2 to TRBJ2-3; TRBD2 matches at 7 bases. Losses at the gene ends were 5 bases for V and 4 bases for J; bases not matched to a gene: 9. The CDR3 runs 15 residues. From germline, CDR1 is SGHTA and CDR2 FQGNSA. CDR3 loop: CASSPLGGTPDTQYF. The CDR3 bases are TGTGCCAGCAGCCCACTCGGGGGGACCCCAGATACGCAGTATTTT.

The sample holds one count of this clone. The rearrangement joins TRBV27 to TRBJ1-4; no clear D gene. CDR3 size: 18 residues. Germline CDR1 MNHEY, CDR2 SMNVEV (reference sequence). V was trimmed by 2 bases and J by 7 bases, leaving 23 bases between them. The CDR3 reads CASSLRVHSPKEVEKLFF. As DNA, the CDR3 is TGTGCCAGCAGTTTAAGAGTTCACAGTCCTAAGGAAGTTGAAAAACTGTTTTTT.